The 32 T cell receptor beta chains given below trace back to one sample, sequenced in a study of Tregs in tolerant kidney transplant recipients. TCRdb's table, derived via immunoSEQ multiplex PCR, lists solely in-frame clones and lacks some. This repertoire shows roughly 120,000 clones, 92% found once; its top ten account for more than 0.5%. The material sequenced was CD4+ T cells from blood. Receptor source: a human donor in good health.

CDR3 in DNA: TGTGCCAGCAGCTCTCGACTAGCGGGGGGTCGGAATGAGCAGTTCTTC. Translating gives CASSSRLAGGRNEQFF. V usage is TRBV7-2 and J usage is TRBJ2-1, with 13 bases identical to TRBD2. The CDR3 extends over 16 amino acids. CDR1 is SGHTA and CDR2 is FQGNSA in the germline V gene. J lost 7 bases, V lost 4 bases, and 7 bases had no gene match.

J is TRBJ1-5 and V is TRBV30; D is uncertain. This CDR3 has 13 residues. Between the trimmed V and J ends, which lost 2 bases and 5 bases, there was a span of 10 bases. Germline V CDR1 and CDR2: GTSNPN, SVGIG (reference sequence). The CDR3 loop is CAWSTQVHQPQHF. CDR3 nucleotide sequence: TGTGCCTGGAGTACCCAGGTGCATCAGCCCCAGCATTTT.

This chain connects TRBV5-1 to TRBJ1-1; possibly TRBD1 for D (6 bases). The germline V gene has CDR1 SGHRS and CDR2 YFSETQ. The V and J ends lost 4 bases and 4 bases respectively, with 14 bases between them. The CDR3 consists of 14 residues. The DNA of the CDR3 is TGCGCCAGCAGCCGGGCCGAGGGGGGCACTGAAGCTTTCTTT. It codes for CASSRAEGGTEAFF.

The chain employs TRBV7-6 and TRBJ2-5; 12 bases match TRBD2. This CDR3 is 18 amino acids long. Germline V lookup: CDR1 SGHVS, CDR2 FNYEAQ. V trimming: 5 bases; J trimming: 0 bases; junction bases outside the gene matches: 10. The CDR3 protein is CASSNRLAGVKYQETQYF. DNA of the CDR3: TGTGCCAGCAGCAACCGACTAGCGGGGGTCAAGTACCAAGAGACCCAGTACTTC.

The chain has TRBV5-1 and TRBJ2-1; D is possibly TRBD1 or TRBD2 (5 bases each). V lost 1 base to trimming and J lost 8 bases, with 19 bases between them. The CDR3 totals 16 residues. CDR1 is SGHRS and CDR2 is YFSETQ in the germline V gene. CDR3 sequence reads: CASSLHPGTLIDEQFF. DNA for the CDR3: TGCGCCAGCAGCTTGCACCCTGGGACCCTAATCGATGAGCAGTTCTTC.

The chain couples TRBV13 to TRBJ1-1, with TRBD1 identical over 11 bases. The V gene's germline CDR1 is PRHDT and CDR2 FYEKMQ (reference sequence). Trimming took 3 bases from V and 11 from J; bases not matched to a gene: 5. The CDR3 sequence is 13 residues long. CDR3 in DNA: TGTGCCAGCAGCTTGGAGGACAGGGGGCAGGCTTTCTTT. Its protein is CASSLEDRGQAFF.

The rearrangement links TRBV19 to TRBJ1-1; a possible D gene is TRBD1 (6 bases). The length of the CDR3 is 14 residues. Per germline, CDR1 LNHDA and CDR2 SQIVND (reference sequence). V was cut by 7 bases and J by 2 bases, with 14 bases left in between. The CDR3: CASMQGLLNTEAFF. The CDR3, as DNA: TGTGCCAGTATGCAGGGGCTCTTAAACACTGAAGCTTTCTTT.

The rearrangement links TRBV29-1 to TRBJ1-1, with D possibly matching TRBD1 (5 bases). This CDR3 spans 12 amino acids. CDR1 and CDR2 (germline): SQVTM, ANQGSEA. V lost 3 bases and J lost 5, with 10 bases in between. CDR3 nucleotides: TGCAGCGTTGACAGGGTAGGGACTGAAGCTTTCTTT. As protein: CSVDRVGTEAFF.

The chain recombines TRBV7-9 with TRBJ2-5; possible D gene TRBD2, 6 bases. This CDR3 has 14 amino acids. V was clipped by 5 bases and J by 5 bases, with 15 bases between them. CDR1 is SEHNR and CDR2 is FQNEAQ in the germline V gene (reference sequence). The CDR3 here is CASSQGDSRETQYF. In DNA, the CDR3 is TGTGCCAGCAGCCAAGGGGACTCTCGGGAGACCCAGTACTTC.

This clone was seen only once. The chain recombines TRBV5-4 with TRBJ2-3; 9 nucleotides align to TRBD1. Germline loops: CDR1 SGHNT, CDR2 YYREEE (reference sequence). The CDR3 runs 19 residues. J gave up 0 bases and V 3 bases, and 14 bases lay outside the gene matches. Here the CDR3 reads CASSSNGQGRGTSTDTQYF. Written as DNA, the CDR3 is TGTGCCAGCAGCTCTAATGGACAGGGGCGCGGGACTAGCACAGATACGCAGTATTTT.

The chain recombines TRBV5-1 with TRBJ2-7, with a weak D call TRBD1 (5 bases). V shed 0 bases and J shed 7 bases, with 20 bases lying between them. The CDR3 spans 16 residues. Germline-derived CDR1 and CDR2 are SGHRS and YFSETQ. CDR3 DNA sequence: TGCGCCAGCAGCTTGGCCACAAGGGGCAATGCTAAGGAGCAGTACTTC. Translated, it gives CASSLATRGNAKEQYF.

The chain carries TRBV9 and TRBJ1-4, with 9 bases identical to TRBD1. V was clipped by 1 base and J by 5 bases; unmatched bases: 12. The CDR3 has 18 amino acids. The germline V gene encodes CDR1 SGDLS and CDR2 YYNGEE. CDR3 nucleotides: TGTGCCAGCAGCGTACACCCCCCGACAGGGGGTAAGAATGAAAAACTGTTTTTT. Translation gives CASSVHPPTGGKNEKLFF. The full variable domain, rest sourced from reference TRBV9 and TRBJ1-4, is DSGVTQTPKHLITATGQRVTLRCSPRSGDLSVYWYQQSLDQGLQFLIQYYNGEERAKGNILERFSAQQFPDLHSELNLSSLELGDSALYFCASSVHPPTGGKNEKLFFGSGTQLSVL.

The CDR3 is CASSQTGTGREKLFF. The CDR3 DNA sequence: TGCGCCAGCAGCCAAACCGGGACAGGGCGAGAAAAACTGTTTTTT. The chain links TRBV4-1 to TRBJ1-4, with TRBD1 matching over 9 bases. Germline V CDR1 and CDR2: MGHRA, YSYEKL. V dropped 2 bases and J dropped 8; count of bases not matched to a gene: 6. This CDR3 comprises 15 residues.

The sample holds one count of this clone. The V and J genes are TRBV18 and TRBJ1-2, with D possibly being TRBD1 (5 bases). Germline V gives CDR1 KGHSH, CDR2 LQKENI. The CDR3 spans 14 residues. V was cut by 3 bases and J by 2 bases, with 10 bases left in between. The CDR3 DNA reads as TGTGCCAGCTCACCTTCCCGGGGGAACTATGGCTACACCTTC. The encoded protein is CASSPSRGNYGYTF. Using reference TRBV18 and TRBJ1-2 for the parts outside the CDR3, the full variable domain is NAGVMQNPRHLVRRRGQEARLRCSPMKGHSHVYWYRQLPEEGLKFMVYLQKENIIDESGMPKERFSAEFPKEGPSILRIQQVVRGDSAAYFCASSPSRGNYGYTFGSGTRLTVV.

The chain joins TRBV5-1 to TRBJ2-5; D may be TRBD2 (6 bases). The CDR3 is made up of 15 amino acids. CDR1 and CDR2 (germline): SGHRS, YFSETQ. V gave up 4 bases and J gave up 1 base, with 14 bases separating them. The CDR3 loop is CASSPTRGFQETQYF. The CDR3, as DNA: TGCGCCAGCAGCCCGACTAGGGGATTCCAAGAGACCCAGTACTTC.

In its sample, this clone was seen once. The chain recombines TRBV5-6 with TRBJ1-3; no clear D gene. From germline, CDR1 is SGHDT and CDR2 YYEEEE. The V gene lost 2 bases and the J gene lost 4 bases, with 13 bases spanning the gap. CDR3 size: 15 residues. Here the CDR3 reads CASSLRLADGNTIYF. Here the CDR3 DNA reads TGTGCCAGCAGCTTACGGCTGGCGGACGGAAACACCATATATTTT.

This chain uses TRBV5-1 with TRBJ1-2, with D tentatively TRBD1 (5 bases). The CDR3 is made up of 13 amino acids. Germline values: CDR1 SGHRS, CDR2 YFSETQ. V lost 3 bases to trimming and J lost 2 bases, with 8 bases between them. CDR3: CASSSGQNYGYTF. The CDR3 nucleotides are TGCGCCAGCAGCTCTGGACAAAACTATGGCTACACCTTC.

The V call is TRBV9, the J call TRBJ2-6; a possible D gene is TRBD1 (5 bases). Germline CDR1 is SGDLS and CDR2 is YYNGEE. Deletions cut 2 bases from V and 1 base from J, with 7 bases between. This CDR3 region has 15 residues. The CDR3 loop is CASSVQGSGANVLTF. CDR3 in DNA: TGTGCCAGCAGCGTTCAGGGTTCTGGGGCCAACGTCCTGACTTTC.

The chain couples TRBV20-1 to TRBJ1-2, with D perhaps matching TRBD1 (5 bases). Per germline, CDR1 DFQATT and CDR2 SNEGSKA (reference sequence). The CDR3 runs 10 residues. Trimming removed 3 bases at V and 6 bases at J, with 5 bases between. The DNA of the CDR3 is TGCAGTGCTAGCAGGGATGGCTACACCTTC. It yields the protein CSASRDGYTF.

The V and J genes are TRBV27 and TRBJ2-7; 7 bases are a match to TRBD1. J gave up 2 bases and V 4 bases, and 5 bases lay outside the gene matches. Germline V gives CDR1 MNHEY, CDR2 SMNVEV (reference sequence). This CDR3 comprises 14 residues. The CDR3 DNA reads TGTGCCAGCAGTTCCCCAGGACAGGCCTACGAGCAGTACTTC. Translation gives CASSSPGQAYEQYF.

The CDR3 DNA reads as TGTGCCAGCAGCCCCCGGAGGGCTAGCATCGGGTACGCTGGGGATGAGCAGTTCTTC. It codes for CASSPRRASIGYAGDEQFF. V usage is TRBV7-2 and J usage is TRBJ2-1; D possibly corresponds to TRBD2 (6 bases). Trimming pared 5 bases from V and 8 bases from J, leaving 31 bases between. The CDR3 is made up of 19 amino acids. Germline V CDR1 and CDR2: SGHTA, FQGNSA.

About this clone: The same CDR3 also results from other DNA sequences found in this sample. The V gene is TRBV9, the J gene TRBJ1-1; D may be TRBD1 (5 bases). The CDR3 consists of 14 residues. Germline V gene sequence: CDR1 SGDLS, CDR2 YYNGEE. V was shortened by 2 bases and J by 2 bases, with 10 bases between the two germline ends. In DNA form, the CDR3 reads TGTGCCAGCAGCGTCGGGACCGCAAACACTGAAGCTTTCTTT. It codes for CASSVGTANTEAFF.

This sequence joins TRBV7-6 and TRBJ2-5; the D is unclear. Germline values: CDR1 SGHVS, CDR2 FNYEAQ. Trimming cost V 4 bases and J 7 bases, with 7 bases left between them. CDR3 length: 11 amino acids. CDR3 sequence reads: CASSSTGTQYF. CDR3 in DNA: TGTGCCAGCAGCTCCACGGGGACCCAGTACTTC.

CDR3 DNA: TGCGCCAGCAGTTCGGACGGCTCAACTAATGAAAAACTGTTTTTT. Residues: CASSSDGSTNEKLFF. The V gene is TRBV5-1, the J gene TRBJ1-4, with D unresolved. Germline CDR1 and CDR2: SGHRS and YFSETQ. This CDR3 has 15 residues. The V end was cut by 5 bases, the J end by 0 bases, with 11 bases between.

The chain combines TRBV6-6 with TRBJ1-1; possible D gene TRBD1, 6 bases. The V gene lost 5 bases and the J gene lost 1 base, with 11 bases spanning the gap. Germline CDR1 is MNHNY and CDR2 is SVGAGI (reference sequence). The length of the CDR3 is 14 residues. Here the CDR3 DNA reads TGTGCCAGCAGTAAGCCGGACAGGAACACTGAAGCTTTCTTT. Protein sequence: CASSKPDRNTEAFF.

The chain couples TRBV7-6 to TRBJ2-7; 11 positions agree with TRBD1. Germline CDR1 reads SGHVS; CDR2 reads FNYEAQ. This CDR3 region has 14 residues. V lost 4 bases and J lost 4; bases outside the gene matches: 3. The CDR3 loop is CASSWTGGGYEQYF. CDR3 coding DNA: TGTGCCAGCAGCTGGACAGGGGGCGGTTACGAGCAGTACTTC.

J is TRBJ2-1 and V is TRBV10-1; D tentatively reads TRBD1 or TRBD2 (5 bases each). Trimming pared 0 bases from V and 7 bases from J, leaving 10 bases between. The V gene's germline CDR1 is WNHNN and CDR2 SYGVQD (reference sequence). The CDR3 totals 14 residues. The CDR3 bases are TGCGCCAGCAGTGAGTCGAGGGGCCAAAATGAGCAGTTCTTC. Encoded protein: CASSESRGQNEQFF.

The chain is built from TRBV7-9 and TRBJ1-5; D is unresolved. CDR1 is SEHNR, CDR2 FQNEAQ, per germline (reference sequence). V shed 6 bases and J shed 6 bases, with 12 bases lying between them. This CDR3 has 13 amino acids. As DNA, the CDR3 is TGTGCCAGCAGTCCTGAGCTAGGTCAGCCCCAGCATTTT. It is translated as CASSPELGQPQHF.

This chain joins TRBV5-4 and TRBJ2-5, with 7 nucleotides matching TRBD1. The V gene end was trimmed by 9 bases and the J gene end by 5 bases; junction bases not matched to a gene: 4. The CDR3 extends over 11 amino acids. Germline V gives CDR1 SGHNT, CDR2 YYREEE (reference sequence). The CDR3 sequence is CATTGAETQYF. The CDR3 DNA sequence: TGTGCCACCACAGGGGCGGAGACCCAGTACTTC.

The rearrangement joins TRBV5-4 to TRBJ2-2, with TRBD2 matching 7 bases. Germline values: CDR1 SGHNT, CDR2 YYREEE (reference sequence). This CDR3 has 16 amino acids. Trimming removed 4 bases from V and 5 bases from J; junction bases left unmatched: 11. The CDR3 sequence: CASSPRPSGTTGELFF. CDR3 nucleotide sequence: TGTGCCAGCAGCCCCCGCCCTAGCGGAACTACCGGGGAGCTGTTTTTT.

The rearrangement links TRBV14 to TRBJ2-7; D perhaps matches TRBD1 (5 bases). Germline V gene lookup returns CDR1 SGHDN and CDR2 FVKESK. The V gene lost 1 base and the J gene lost 3 bases, with 13 bases spanning the gap. The CDR3 is 15 residues long. CDR3 region: CASSQGTSTLYEQYF. The CDR3 DNA is TGTGCCAGCAGCCAAGGGACAAGCACCCTCTACGAGCAGTACTTC.

The chain has TRBV5-1 and TRBJ2-7, with TRBD1 as a possible D gene (5 bases). The V gene lost 3 bases and the J gene lost 4 bases, with 14 bases spanning the gap. This CDR3 region has 14 residues. Germline CDR1 reads SGHRS; CDR2 reads YFSETQ. The CDR3 DNA sequence: TGCGCCAGCAGCTCTCCCTCGACAGATTACGAGCAGTACTTC. Translating gives CASSSPSTDYEQYF.